This T cell receptor beta chain was observed in a study of shared clonotypes between healthy human individuals. General study results and limits: Clonotype sharing across several donors was observed for 5% to 6.5% of naive CD4 clonotypes.

Concerning this clone: The antigen is not known.

Germline CDR1 is SGHDT and CDR2 is YYEEEE. V was clipped by 3 bases and J by 2 bases; unmatched bases: 12. This CDR3 region has 17 residues. This table comes from immunoSEQ multiplex PCR, and its TCRdb copy is limited to in-frame clones, with some not included. The sample has about 2 million clones, roughly 96% seen once; the top ten hold 0.13%. This receptor was identified in a man aged 18 to 29 in good health. The chain combines TRBV5-6 with TRBJ2-7, with 9 bases lining up with TRBD2. The specimen was naive CD4+ T cells sorted from blood. Subset indicated: CD45RA+ positively selected. As DNA, the CDR3 is TGTGCCAGCAGCTCGAGTAGCGGGGGAGAAATGCCCTACGAGCAGTACTTC. Its translation is CASSSSSGGEMPYEQYF.